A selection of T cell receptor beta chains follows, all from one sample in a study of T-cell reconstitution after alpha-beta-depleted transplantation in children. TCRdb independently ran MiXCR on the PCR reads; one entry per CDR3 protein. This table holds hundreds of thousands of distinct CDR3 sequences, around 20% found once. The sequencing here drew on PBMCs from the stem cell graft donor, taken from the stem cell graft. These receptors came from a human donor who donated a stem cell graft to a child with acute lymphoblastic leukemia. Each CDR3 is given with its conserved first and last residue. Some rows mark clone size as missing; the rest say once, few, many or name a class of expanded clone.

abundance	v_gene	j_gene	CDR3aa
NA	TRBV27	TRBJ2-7	CASSSRSGISTYEQYF
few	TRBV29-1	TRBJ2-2	CSVEQGGSGELFF
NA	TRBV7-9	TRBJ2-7	CASSLDFRGLPLEQYF
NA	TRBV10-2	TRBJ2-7	CASSEPYEQYF
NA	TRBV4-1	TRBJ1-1	CASSRPLSPSQSTEAFF
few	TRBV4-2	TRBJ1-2	CASSQADLGGYTF
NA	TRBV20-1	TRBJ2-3	CSARDLLAGAVEAQYF
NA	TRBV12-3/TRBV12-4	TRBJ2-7	CASSLAGAQGHEQYF
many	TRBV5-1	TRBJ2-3	CASSLAVPTDTQYF
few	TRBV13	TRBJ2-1	CASSTTPGQPYNEQFF
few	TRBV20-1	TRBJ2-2	CSGDRRQSNTGELFF
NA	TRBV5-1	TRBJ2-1	CASSSGTREREQFF
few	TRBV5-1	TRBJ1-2	CASSLASVVYGYTF
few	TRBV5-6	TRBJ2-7	CASSFFAGIYEQYF
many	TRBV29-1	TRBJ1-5	CSVGSYSNQPQHF
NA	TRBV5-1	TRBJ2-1	CASSLDLTSGRGNEQFF
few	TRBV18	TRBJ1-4	CASSRSQRNEKLFF
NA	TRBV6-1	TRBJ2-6	CASSTPLGANVLTF
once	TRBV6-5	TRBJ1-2	CASSYETGNYGYTF
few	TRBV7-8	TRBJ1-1	CASSSGPMFTEAFF
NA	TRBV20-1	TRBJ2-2	CSATREHTGELFF
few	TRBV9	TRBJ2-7	CASSVGSSEQYF
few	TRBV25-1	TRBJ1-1	CASSPATYTEAFF
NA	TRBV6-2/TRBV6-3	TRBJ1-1	CASSARQGITEAFF
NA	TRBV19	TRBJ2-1	CASSIAEVNEQFF